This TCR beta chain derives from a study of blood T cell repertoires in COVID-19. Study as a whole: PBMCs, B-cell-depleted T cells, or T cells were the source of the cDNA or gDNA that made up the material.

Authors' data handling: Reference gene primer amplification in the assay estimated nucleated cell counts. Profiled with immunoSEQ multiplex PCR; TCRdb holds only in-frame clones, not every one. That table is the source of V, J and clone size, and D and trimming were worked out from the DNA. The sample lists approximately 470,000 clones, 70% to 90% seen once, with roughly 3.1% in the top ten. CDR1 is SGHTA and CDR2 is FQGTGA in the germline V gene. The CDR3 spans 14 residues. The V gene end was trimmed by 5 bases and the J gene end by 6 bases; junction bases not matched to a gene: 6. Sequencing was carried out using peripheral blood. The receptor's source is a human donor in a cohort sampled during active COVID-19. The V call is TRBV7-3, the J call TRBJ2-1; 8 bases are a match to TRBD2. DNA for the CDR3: TGTGCCAGCAGCCGGCGGGGGGAATCCAATGAGCAGTTCTTC. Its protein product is CASSRRGESNEQFF.